A selection of T cell receptor beta chains follows, all from one sample in a study of shared clonotypes between healthy human individuals. Only in-frame clones appear in the TCRdb table, and some are missing; sequencing was by immunoSEQ multiplex PCR. The data show about 730,000 clones, around 70% seen once. Sequencing was performed on memory CD4+ T cells sorted from blood. The receptors come from a young woman in good health. The CDR3 runs from the conserved cysteine through the conserved F or W. Each record gives: J gene, CDR3 length, V gene, clone size, D gene, CDR3 protein, CDR3 DNA. The D gene is left open where the match is weak. Some rows have no size entry. The others give once, few or many, or a class for an expanded clone.

J gene: TRBJ1-1; CDR3 length: 17; V gene: TRBV6-4; clone size: .; D gene: TRBD1; CDR3 protein: CAKEPRGGLGKDTEAFF; CDR3 DNA: TGTGCCAAGGAGCCTAGAGGGGGCTTGGGGAAGGACACTGAAGCTTTCTTT
J gene: TRBJ1-3; CDR3 length: 15; V gene: TRBV19; clone size: .; D gene: .; CDR3 protein: CASRPRDTSGNTIYF; CDR3 DNA: TGTGCCAGTAGACCCCGGGACACCTCTGGAAACACCATATATTTT
J gene: TRBJ2-1; CDR3 length: 11; V gene: TRBV10-3; clone size: .; D gene: .; CDR3 protein: CAISQFDEQFF; CDR3 DNA: TGTGCCATCTCACAGTTCGATGAGCAGTTCTTC
J gene: TRBJ2-1; CDR3 length: 15; V gene: TRBV11-3; clone size: .; D gene: TRBD2; CDR3 protein: CASSLLAGVGNEQFF; CDR3 DNA: TGTGCCAGCAGCTTACTAGCGGGAGTCGGCAATGAGCAGTTCTTC
J gene: TRBJ2-5; CDR3 length: 15; V gene: TRBV28; clone size: .; D gene: .; CDR3 protein: CASSSTGGGRETQYF; CDR3 DNA: TGTGCCAGCAGTTCAACAGGAGGGGGACGAGAGACCCAGTACTTC
J gene: TRBJ2-2; CDR3 length: 15; V gene: TRBV6-1; clone size: .; D gene: TRBD2; CDR3 protein: CASSEGGSGGRELFF; CDR3 DNA: TGTGCCAGCAGTGAAGGAGGTAGCGGGGGGAGGGAGCTGTTTTTT
J gene: TRBJ2-7; CDR3 length: 17; V gene: TRBV5-1; clone size: few; D gene: .; CDR3 protein: CASSLEPPRRLIYEQYF; CDR3 DNA: TGCGCCAGCAGCTTGGAGCCGCCCAGGCGACTTATTTACGAGCAGTACTTC
J gene: TRBJ2-3; CDR3 length: 15; V gene: TRBV28; clone size: .; D gene: TRBD2; CDR3 protein: CASSLTGGPGYTQYF; CDR3 DNA: TGTGCCAGCAGTTTAACGGGAGGCCCGGGGTATACGCAGTATTTT
J gene: TRBJ2-1; CDR3 length: 12; V gene: TRBV15; clone size: .; D gene: .; CDR3 protein: CATSHRLTEQFF; CDR3 DNA: TGTGCCACCAGCCACAGGCTGACTGAGCAGTTCTTC
J gene: TRBJ2-5; CDR3 length: 12; V gene: TRBV5-1; clone size: .; D gene: .; CDR3 protein: CASSLRQETQYF; CDR3 DNA: TGCGCCAGCAGCTTAAGACAAGAGACCCAGTACTTC